The next 16 T cell receptor beta chains were all read from a single sample in a study of OX40 agonist ivuxolimab in advanced cancers. Assay: immunoSEQ multiplex PCR; the TCRdb copy retains only in-frame clones and omits some. The sample records about 98,000 clones, 70% to 90% being singletons. The sequenced sample was CD4+ or CD8+ T cells sorted from blood, obtained in a trial of the OX40 agonist ivuxolimab. These receptor sequences come from an adult with an advanced solid tumor such as melanoma, head and neck, liver or kidney cancer.

This rearrangement joins TRBV19 to TRBJ1-3; tentative D call: TRBD1 (6 bases). The germline V gene encodes CDR1 LNHDA and CDR2 SQIVND (reference sequence). This CDR3 is built from 14 residues. V was shortened by 5 bases and J by 4 bases, with 12 bases between the two germline ends. As DNA, the CDR3 is TGTGCCAGTAGTCCTCAGGGGAGCGGAAACACCATATATTTT. It encodes CASSPQGSGNTIYF.

V usage is TRBV10-3 and J usage is TRBJ2-1; 7 bases map to TRBD2. CDR3 length: 13 amino acids. With V trimmed by 6 bases and J by 8 bases, 7 bases remained unmatched. Germline V gene data show CDR1 as ENHRY and CDR2 as SYGVKD. CDR3 sequence: CAISFTSVDEQFF. The CDR3 DNA is TGTGCCATCAGCTTCACTAGCGTGGATGAGCAGTTCTTC.

The chain combines TRBV27 with TRBJ1-5, with 7 bases that match TRBD1. The ends lost 10 bases at V and 7 bases at J; junction bases unmatched: 7. Germline V gene data show CDR1 as MNHEY and CDR2 as SMNVEV (reference sequence). The CDR3 loop spans 12 amino acids. CDR3 in DNA: TGTGCCACCAGACAGGGCTCCCAGCCCCAGCATTTT. Translation: CATRQGSQPQHF.

The rearrangement joins TRBV6-6 to TRBJ1-5, with TRBD1 matching 7 bases. The V gene's germline CDR1 is MNHNY and CDR2 SVGAGI (reference sequence). After removal of 2 bases from V and 1 base from J, the junction contained 2 bases not matched to a gene. The CDR3 has 15 residues. The CDR3 loop is CASSYGGQSNQPQHF. The DNA for the CDR3 is TGTGCCAGCAGTTACGGGGGACAGAGCAATCAGCCCCAGCATTTT.

This clone was seen once. This chain links TRBV6-6 with TRBJ2-7; the match to TRBD1 covers 8 bases. CDR3 length equals 15 residues. Germline-derived CDR1 and CDR2 are MNHNY and SVGAGI (reference sequence). The trim removed 2 bases at V and 2 bases at J, leaving 5 bases unmatched. CDR3 in DNA: TGTGCCAGCAGTTACCTCGGACAGGGTGCCTACGAGCAGTACGTC. It specifies CASSYLGQGAYEQYV.

The V gene is TRBV14, the J gene TRBJ2-2; D unclear. Germline CDR1 reads SGHDN; CDR2 reads FVKESK. The germline V and J ends were trimmed by 6 bases and 6 bases, with 11 bases remaining between them. The CDR3 runs 13 residues. This CDR3 is CASRKGMAGELFF. CDR3 coding DNA: TGTGCCAGCAGAAAGGGTATGGCCGGGGAGCTGTTTTTT.

The chain is built from TRBV29-1 and TRBJ2-1, with TRBD1 matching over 7 bases. This CDR3 region has 15 residues. V trimming: 6 bases; J trimming: 0 bases; junction bases outside the gene matches: 8. Germline values: CDR1 SQVTM, CDR2 ANQGSEA. The CDR3: CSVADRVASYNEQFF. The CDR3 DNA reads as TGCAGCGTGGCTGACAGGGTGGCCTCCTACAATGAGCAGTTCTTC.

The rearrangement uses TRBV19 and TRBJ1-2; D possibly corresponds to TRBD1 (5 bases). Germline lookup yields CDR1 LNHDA and CDR2 SQIVND (reference sequence). CDR3 length: 15 residues. V lost 3 bases to trimming and J lost 6 bases, with 17 bases between them. The CDR3 region is CASSISGQSTNGYTF. In DNA, the CDR3 is TGTGCCAGTAGTATTTCGGGGCAAAGTACCAATGGCTACACCTTC.

The CDR3 bases are TGTGCCAGCAGCCCACCCGGGGAACAAGAGACCCAGTACTTC. Amino acids: CASSPPGEQETQYF. The V call is TRBV7-2, the J call TRBJ2-5; TRBD2 might be the D (5 bases). The CDR3 loop spans 14 amino acids. The germline V gene has CDR1 SGHTA and CDR2 FQGNSA. The V end lost 5 bases, the J end lost 2 bases, and 12 bases lay between the germline ends.

This sequence joins TRBV19 and TRBJ1-2; the D is unclear. This CDR3 contains 13 residues. Germline-derived CDR1 and CDR2 are LNHDA and SQIVND (reference sequence). The V end was cut by 3 bases, the J end by 4 bases, with 9 bases between. The CDR3 protein is CASSMGQIYGYTF. CDR3 nucleotide sequence: TGTGCCAGTAGTATGGGTCAGATCTATGGCTACACCTTC.

Only one count was recorded for this clone. The chain uses TRBV6-1 and TRBJ2-5; unclear D gene. V gave up 4 bases and J gave up 4 bases, with 7 bases separating them. The CDR3 has 12 amino acids. Looked up from germline, CDR1 is MNHNS and CDR2 is SASEGT. CDR3 DNA: TGTGCCAGCAGTGTACGTTCAGAGACCCAGTACTTC. Its translation: CASSVRSETQYF.

The rearrangement links TRBV19 to TRBJ1-2; perhaps TRBD1 as D (6 bases). V was clipped by 7 bases and J by 8 bases, with 20 bases between them. The CDR3 is 14 amino acids. The germline V gene encodes CDR1 LNHDA and CDR2 SQIVND (reference sequence). As DNA, the CDR3 is TGTGCCAGTACCTATCATGGCAGGGGAGGCGGCTACACCTTC. It translates to CASTYHGRGGGYTF.

The gene calls are TRBV6-6 and TRBJ2-2; D not resolved. Germline values: CDR1 MNHNY, CDR2 SVGAGI (reference sequence). The V gene lost 11 bases and the J gene lost 1 base, with 8 bases spanning the gap. The CDR3 sequence is 12 residues long. The DNA for the CDR3 is TGTGCCGGAAGGGAGAACACCGGGGAGCTGTTTTTT. The encoded protein is CAGRENTGELFF.

The chain uses TRBV18 and TRBJ1-2; the D is unclear. V was pared by 2 bases and J by 3 bases, with 13 bases between. The CDR3 is 15 residues long. Germline CDR1 KGHSH, CDR2 LQKENI. CDR3 nucleotide sequence: TGTGCCAGCTCACCAGCGGCCCAAGTAGACTATGGCTACACCTTC. As protein: CASSPAAQVDYGYTF. The full variable domain, in which reference TRBV18 and TRBJ1-2 provide the parts outside the CDR3, is NAGVMQNPRHLVRRRGQEARLRCSPMKGHSHVYWYRQLPEEGLKFMVYLQKENIIDESGMPKERFSAEFPKEGPSILRIQQVVRGDSAAYFCASSPAAQVDYGYTFGSGTRLTVV.

The J gene is TRBJ2-7, the V gene TRBV29-1, with 11 bases identical to TRBD1. The germline V gene has CDR1 SQVTM and CDR2 ANQGSEA. After removal of 6 bases from V and 3 bases from J, the junction contained 4 bases not matched to a gene. This CDR3 contains 13 residues. The CDR3 sequence: CSVGTGGNYEQYF. The CDR3 DNA sequence: TGCAGCGTCGGGACAGGGGGAAACTACGAGCAGTACTTC.

This sequence joins TRBV6-5 and TRBJ1-1, with D possibly TRBD1 on 5 matching bases. V dropped 0 bases and J dropped 0 bases, with 11 bases sitting between them. The CDR3 is 16 residues long. The germline CDR1 and CDR2 sequences are MNHEY and SVGAGI. As DNA, the CDR3 is TGTGCCAGCAGTTACTCGACGCCAGGGCTGAACACTGAAGCTTTCTTT. It encodes CASSYSTPGLNTEAFF.